The 3 T cell receptor beta chains below all came from one sample that was sequenced in a study of T cells in Graves' hyperthyroidism and ophthalmopathy. RNA transcripts were the template for amplifying TCR beta CDR3 regions. During a first-round RT-PCR of the TCR CDR3, the HTBI primer set was used. TCRdb re-called the multiplex PCR reads with MiXCR, one entry per CDR3 protein. The sample comprises 240,000 or so distinct CDR3 sequences, less than 20% of which are singletons, and 25% to 30% rests with the top ten. The sequenced sample was blood. These receptors were collected from a woman between 18 and 30 years old with Graves' ophthalmopathy.

In its sample, this clonotype was seen once. The chain employs TRBV19 and TRBJ1-4; no reliable D call. CDR3 size: 15 residues. Germline CDR1 is LNHDA and CDR2 is SQIVND (reference sequence). V lost 3 bases to trimming and J lost 7 bases, with 15 bases between them. The chain's CDR3 is CASSIRRGISEKLFF. The DNA of the CDR3 is TGTGCCAGTAGTATTCGCCGCGGAATAAGTGAAAAACTGTTTTTT.

This clonotype was seen at least ten times. The V call is TRBV2, the J call TRBJ1-5; D is perhaps TRBD1 (5 bases). The CDR3 is 16 amino acids. Germline values: CDR1 SNHLY, CDR2 FYNNEI. The ends were cut back, 5 bases at V and 2 bases at J, with 16 bases in the middle. Here the CDR3 DNA reads TGTGCCAGCAGTTACTATCTGGGGCGTCGCAATCAGCCCCAGCATTTT. Translated, it gives CASSYYLGRRNQPQHF.

This clonotype was seen ten or more times. This sequence joins TRBV5-1 and TRBJ1-1; TRBD1 matches at 7 bases. From germline, CDR1 is SGHRS and CDR2 YFSETQ. The CDR3 is 14 residues long. The V segment lost 1 base and the J segment 5 bases; nucleotides outside the gene matches: 5. The chain's CDR3 is CASSLSQGGTEAFF. The CDR3 DNA is TGCGCCAGCAGCTTGAGCCAGGGGGGGACTGAAGCTTTCTTT.